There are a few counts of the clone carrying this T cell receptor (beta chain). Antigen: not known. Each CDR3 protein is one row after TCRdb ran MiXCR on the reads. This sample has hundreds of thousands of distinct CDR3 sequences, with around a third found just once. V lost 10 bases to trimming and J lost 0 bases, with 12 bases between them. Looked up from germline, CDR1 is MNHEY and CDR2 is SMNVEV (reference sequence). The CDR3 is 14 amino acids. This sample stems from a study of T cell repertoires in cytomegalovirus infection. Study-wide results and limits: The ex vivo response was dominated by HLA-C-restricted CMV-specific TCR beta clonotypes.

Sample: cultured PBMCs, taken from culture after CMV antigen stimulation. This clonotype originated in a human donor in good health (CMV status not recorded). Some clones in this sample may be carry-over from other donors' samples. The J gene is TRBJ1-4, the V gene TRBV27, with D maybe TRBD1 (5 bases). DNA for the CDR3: TGTGCCACCTACCCGGGACCAACTAATGAAAAACTGTTTTTT. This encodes CATYPGPTNEKLFF.